This T cell receptor beta chain was captured by sequencing in a study of breast tumors, draining lymph nodes, adjacent tissues. Whole-study results and caveats: Tumor T cell lymph node origin was a supported hypothesis, not proven. Tumor repertoires ranked between lymph nodes and nontumor tissue in diversity, with V and J gene preferences.

Each CDR3 protein gets one entry after TCRdb re-called the multiplex PCR reads with MiXCR. The data show about 180,000 distinct CDR3 sequences, with more than 25% seen just once and around 3.5% held by the top ten. Samples came from axillary lymph nodes draining the breast cancer. V lost 4 bases and J lost 0, with 13 bases in between. Germline lookup yields CDR1 SGDLS and CDR2 YYNGEE. There are 16 residues in the CDR3. In its sample, this clonotype was seen many times. Its antigen is as yet unknown. The rearrangement joins TRBV9 to TRBJ1-4; D unclear. The specimen was axillary lymph node tissue. The source is a female donor with breast cancer. Some clones in this sample may be carry-over from other donors' samples. The CDR3 here is CASSKDIVATNEKLFF. As DNA, the CDR3 is TGTGCCAGCAGCAAAGACATTGTGGCAACTAATGAAAAACTGTTTTTT.